This T cell receptor beta chain comes out of a study of shared clonotypes between healthy human individuals. This clone was seen a handful of times. In the same sample, other DNA sequences code for this CDR3. Germline V gene lookup returns CDR1 SNHLY and CDR2 FYNNEI. The length of the CDR3 is 15 residues. Trimming cost V 6 bases and J 8 bases; bases outside gene matches: 6. In replicate PCRs of sorted subsets, 150 to 200 ng DNA, some 28,000 T cell genomes, was used. Libraries were prepared by immunoSEQ multiplex PCR; TCRdb keeps only in-frame clonotypes and omits some of them. The sample has about 990,000 clones, about 80% seen once.

The source material was memory CD4+ T cells from PBMCs. This sample's subset: CD45RA-negative fraction. V gene TRBV2 combines with J gene TRBJ2-1; TRBD2 matches 14 bases. This sequence was found in a man in his late teens or twenties in good health. Some clones in this sample may be carry-over from other donors' samples. The CDR3 DNA reads as TGTGCCAGCAGCGAGGGACTAGCGGGAGTTGATGAGCAGTTCTTC. It yields the protein CASSEGLAGVDEQFF.